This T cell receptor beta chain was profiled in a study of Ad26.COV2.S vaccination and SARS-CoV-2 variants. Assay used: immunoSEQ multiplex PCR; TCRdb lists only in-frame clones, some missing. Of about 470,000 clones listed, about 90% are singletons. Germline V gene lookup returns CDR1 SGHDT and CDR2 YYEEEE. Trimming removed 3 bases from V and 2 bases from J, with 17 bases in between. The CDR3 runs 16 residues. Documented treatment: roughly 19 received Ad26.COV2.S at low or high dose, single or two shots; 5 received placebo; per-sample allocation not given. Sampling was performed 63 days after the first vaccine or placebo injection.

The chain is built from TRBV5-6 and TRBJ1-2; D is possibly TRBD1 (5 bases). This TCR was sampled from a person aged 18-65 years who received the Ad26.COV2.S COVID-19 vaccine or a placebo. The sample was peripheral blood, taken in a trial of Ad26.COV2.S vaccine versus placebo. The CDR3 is CASSYGKGSANYGYTF. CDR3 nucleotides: TGTGCCAGCAGCTATGGTAAGGGGTCAGCAAACTATGGCTACACCTTC.